The subject of this entry is one T cell receptor (beta chain). These data come from a study of shared clonotypes between healthy human individuals. Naive CD8 cells, CD45RO-negative and positively selected for CCR7, excluded terminally differentiated effector memory CD45RA+ cells. CDR3 length: 15 amino acids. The germline CDR1 and CDR2 sequences are SEHNR and FQNEAQ (reference sequence). Trimming pared 5 bases from V and 5 bases from J, leaving 18 bases between. The data were produced by immunoSEQ multiplex PCR, yet TCRdb's version contains in-frame clones alone and is incomplete. The table lists about 2.1 million clones, around 93% of them singletons.

The source is a man younger than 35 in good health. Some clones in this sample may be carry-over from other donors' samples. Material: naive CD8+ T cells from PBMCs. The chain has TRBV7-9 and TRBJ2-5; D call uncertain. The CDR3 region has the DNA TGTGCCAGCAGCCACACCCTGGACCCTTGGGAGACCCAGTACTTC. This codes for CASSHTLDPWETQYF. The complete variable domain, with remaining parts taken from reference TRBV7-9 and TRBJ2-5, reads DTGVSQNPRHKITKRGQNVTFRCDPISEHNRLYWYRQTLGQGPEFLTYFQNEAQLEKSRLLSDRFSAERPKGSFSTLEIQRTEQGDSAMYLCASSHTLDPWETQYFGPGTRLLVL.